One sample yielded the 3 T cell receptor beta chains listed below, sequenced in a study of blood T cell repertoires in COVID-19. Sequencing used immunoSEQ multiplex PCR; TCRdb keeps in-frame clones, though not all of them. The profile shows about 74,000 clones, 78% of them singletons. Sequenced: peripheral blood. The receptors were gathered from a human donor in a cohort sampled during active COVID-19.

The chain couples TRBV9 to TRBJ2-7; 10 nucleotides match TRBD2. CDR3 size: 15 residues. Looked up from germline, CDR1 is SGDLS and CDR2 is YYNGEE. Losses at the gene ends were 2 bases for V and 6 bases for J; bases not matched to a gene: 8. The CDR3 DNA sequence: TGTGCCAGCAGCGTTACTAGCGGGGCCTTTCTCGAGCAGTACTTC. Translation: CASSVTSGAFLEQYF.

The CDR3 spells CASSTGVGTEAFF. The CDR3 DNA follows: TGTGCCAGCAGCACAGGGGTGGGCACTGAAGCTTTCTTT. The chain carries TRBV7-9 and TRBJ1-1; 7 bases align to TRBD1. Unmatched junction bases numbered 4, after V lost 5 bases and J lost 4 bases. The germline V gene encodes CDR1 SEHNR and CDR2 FQNEAQ (reference sequence). The CDR3 sequence is 13 residues long. Full variable domain (outside the CDR3, taken from reference TRBV7-9 and TRBJ1-1): DTGVSQNPRHKITKRGQNVTFRCDPISEHNRLYWYRQTLGQGPEFLTYFQNEAQLEKSRLLSDRFSAERPKGSFSTLEIQRTEQGDSAMYLCASSTGVGTEAFFGQGTRLTVV.

CDR3 coding DNA: TGTGCCAGCAGTCCCCGCCTAGGGGGCCGCTACGAGCAGTACTTC. It translates to CASSPRLGGRYEQYF. The chain is built from TRBV28 and TRBJ2-7; 7 nucleotides agree with TRBD1. The V and J ends lost 5 bases and 3 bases, in that order; junction bases with no gene match: 10. Looked up from germline, CDR1 is MDHEN and CDR2 is SYDVKM. The CDR3 loop spans 15 amino acids.